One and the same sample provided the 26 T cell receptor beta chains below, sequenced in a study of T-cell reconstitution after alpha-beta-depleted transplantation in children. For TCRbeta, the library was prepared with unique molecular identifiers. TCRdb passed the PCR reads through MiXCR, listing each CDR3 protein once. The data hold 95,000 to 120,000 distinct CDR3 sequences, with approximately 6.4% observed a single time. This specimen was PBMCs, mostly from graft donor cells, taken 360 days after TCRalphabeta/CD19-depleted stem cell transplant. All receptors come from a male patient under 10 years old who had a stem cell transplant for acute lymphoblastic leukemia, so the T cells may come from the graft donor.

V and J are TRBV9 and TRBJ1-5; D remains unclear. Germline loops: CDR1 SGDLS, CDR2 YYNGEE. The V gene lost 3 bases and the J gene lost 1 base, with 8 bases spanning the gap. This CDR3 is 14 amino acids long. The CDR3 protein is CASSGSKSNQPQHF. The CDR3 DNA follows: TGTGCCAGCAGCGGCAGTAAAAGCAATCAGCCCCAGCATTTT.

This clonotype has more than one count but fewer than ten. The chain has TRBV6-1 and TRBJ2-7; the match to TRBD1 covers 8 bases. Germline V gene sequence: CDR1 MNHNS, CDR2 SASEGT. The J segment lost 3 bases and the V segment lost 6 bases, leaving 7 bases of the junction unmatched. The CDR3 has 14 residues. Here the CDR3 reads CASSLQGAGYEQYF. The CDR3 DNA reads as TGTGCCAGCAGCCTGCAGGGGGCCGGCTACGAGCAGTACTTC.

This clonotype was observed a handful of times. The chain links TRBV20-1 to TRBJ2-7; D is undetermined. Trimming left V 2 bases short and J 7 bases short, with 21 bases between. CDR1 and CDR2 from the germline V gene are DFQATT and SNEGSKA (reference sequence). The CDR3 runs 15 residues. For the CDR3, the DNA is TGCAGTGCTAGACGAATCCCGAATCCGCGCCAGGAGCAGTACTTC. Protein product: CSARRIPNPRQEQYF.

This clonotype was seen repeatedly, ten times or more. For the CDR3, the DNA is TGCAGCAGCGGGACCGCCATCGATGAGCAGTTCTTC. This gives the protein CSSGTAIDEQFF. The chain carries TRBV29-1 and TRBJ2-1; 7 bases line up with TRBD2. Looked up from germline, CDR1 is SQVTM and CDR2 is ANQGSEA. The CDR3 length is 12 residues. V shed 8 bases and J 8 bases; nucleotides not matched to a gene: 9.

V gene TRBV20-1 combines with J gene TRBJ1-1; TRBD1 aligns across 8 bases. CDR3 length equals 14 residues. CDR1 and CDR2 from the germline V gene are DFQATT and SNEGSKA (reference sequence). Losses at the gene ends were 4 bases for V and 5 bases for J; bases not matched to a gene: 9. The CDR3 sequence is CSANRDRHQTEAFF. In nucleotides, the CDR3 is TGCAGTGCTAACCGGGACAGGCACCAAACTGAAGCTTTCTTT.

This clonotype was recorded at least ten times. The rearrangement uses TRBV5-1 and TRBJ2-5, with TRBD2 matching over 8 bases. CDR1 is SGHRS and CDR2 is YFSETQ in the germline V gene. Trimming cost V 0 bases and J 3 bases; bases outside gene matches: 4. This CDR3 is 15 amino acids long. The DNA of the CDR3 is TGCGCCAGCAGCTTGGATCTTAGCGGGAAAGAGACCCAGTACTTC. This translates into CASSLDLSGKETQYF.

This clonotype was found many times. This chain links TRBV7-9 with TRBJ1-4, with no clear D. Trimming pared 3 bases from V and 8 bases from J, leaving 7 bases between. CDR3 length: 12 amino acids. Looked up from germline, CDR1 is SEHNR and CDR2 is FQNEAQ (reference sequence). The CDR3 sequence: CASSFGREKLFF. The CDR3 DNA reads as TGTGCCAGCAGCTTCGGTCGGGAAAAACTGTTTTTT.

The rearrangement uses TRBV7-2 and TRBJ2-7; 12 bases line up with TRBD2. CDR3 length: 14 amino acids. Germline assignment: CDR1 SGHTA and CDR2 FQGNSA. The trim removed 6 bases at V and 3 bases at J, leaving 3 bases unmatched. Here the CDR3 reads CASSRTSGDYEQYF. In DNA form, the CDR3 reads TGTGCCAGCAGTAGGACTAGCGGGGACTACGAGCAGTACTTC.

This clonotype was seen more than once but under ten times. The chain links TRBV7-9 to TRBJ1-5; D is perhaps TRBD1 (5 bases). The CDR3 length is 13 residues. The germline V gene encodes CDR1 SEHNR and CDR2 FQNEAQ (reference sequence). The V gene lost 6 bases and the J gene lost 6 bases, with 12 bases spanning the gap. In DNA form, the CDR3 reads TGTGCCAGCAGGAAGGGCGGGGGTCAGCCCCAGCATTTT. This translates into CASRKGGGQPQHF.

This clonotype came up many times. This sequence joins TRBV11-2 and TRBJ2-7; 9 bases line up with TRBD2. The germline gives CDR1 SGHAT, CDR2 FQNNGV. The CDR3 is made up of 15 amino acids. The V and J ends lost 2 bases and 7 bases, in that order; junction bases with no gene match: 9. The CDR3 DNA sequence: TGTGCCAGCAGCTTATACGAGCGGGGGGCCTTTGAGCAGTACTTC. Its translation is CASSLYERGAFEQYF.

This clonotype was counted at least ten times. The CDR3 DNA follows: TGTGCCAGCAGCAGGACAGGGGCATACAATGAGCAGTTCTTC. Protein: CASSRTGAYNEQFF. The chain recombines TRBV7-8 with TRBJ2-1; 9 positions agree with TRBD1. This CDR3 comprises 14 residues. CDR1 and CDR2 from the germline V gene are SGHVS and FQNEAQ. The V and J ends lost 5 bases and 4 bases, in that order; junction bases with no gene match: 3.

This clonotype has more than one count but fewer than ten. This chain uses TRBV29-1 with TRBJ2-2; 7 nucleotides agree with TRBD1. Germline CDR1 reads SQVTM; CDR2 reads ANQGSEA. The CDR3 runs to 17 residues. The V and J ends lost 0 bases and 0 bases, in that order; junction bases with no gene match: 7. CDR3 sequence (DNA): TGCAGCGTTGAAGATAGGGGGCCCGACACGAACACCGGGGAGCTGTTTTTT. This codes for CSVEDRGPDTNTGELFF.

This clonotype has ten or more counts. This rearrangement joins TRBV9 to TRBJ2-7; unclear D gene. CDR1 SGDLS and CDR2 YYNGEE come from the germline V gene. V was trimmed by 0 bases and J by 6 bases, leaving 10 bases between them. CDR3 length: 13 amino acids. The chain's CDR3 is CASSVGRLTEQYF. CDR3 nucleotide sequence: TGTGCCAGCAGCGTAGGGCGGCTGACCGAGCAGTACTTC. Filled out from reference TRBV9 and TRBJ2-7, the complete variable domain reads DSGVTQTPKHLITATGQRVTLRCSPRSGDLSVYWYQQSLDQGLQFLIQYYNGEERAKGNILERFSAQQFPDLHSELNLSSLELGDSALYFCASSVGRLTEQYFGPGTRLTVT.

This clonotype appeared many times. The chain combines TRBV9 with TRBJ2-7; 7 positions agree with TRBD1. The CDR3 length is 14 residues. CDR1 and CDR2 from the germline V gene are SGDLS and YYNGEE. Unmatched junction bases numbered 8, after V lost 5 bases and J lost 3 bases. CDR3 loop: CASSLGDSVYEQYF. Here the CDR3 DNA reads TGTGCCAGCAGTTTAGGGGACAGCGTCTACGAGCAGTACTTC.

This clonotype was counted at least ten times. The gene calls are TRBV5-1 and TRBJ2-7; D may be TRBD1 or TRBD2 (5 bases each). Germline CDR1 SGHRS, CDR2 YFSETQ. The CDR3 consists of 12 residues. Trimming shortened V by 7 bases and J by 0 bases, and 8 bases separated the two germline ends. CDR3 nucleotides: TGCGCCAGCGTGGGGGACTCCTACGAGCAGTACTTC. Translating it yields CASVGDSYEQYF. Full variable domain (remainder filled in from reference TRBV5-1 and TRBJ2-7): KAGVTQTPRYLIKTRGQQVTLSCSPISGHRSVSWYQQTPGQGLQFLFEYFSETQRNKGNFPGRFSGRQFSNSRSEMNVSTLELGDSALYLCASVGDSYEQYFGPGTRLTVT.

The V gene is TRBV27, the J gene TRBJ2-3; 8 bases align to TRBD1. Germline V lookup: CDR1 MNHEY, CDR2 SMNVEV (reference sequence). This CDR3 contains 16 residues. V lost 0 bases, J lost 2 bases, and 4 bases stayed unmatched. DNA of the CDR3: TGTGCCAGCAGTTTATCGTGGGACAGGATCACAGATACGCAGTATTTT. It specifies CASSLSWDRITDTQYF.

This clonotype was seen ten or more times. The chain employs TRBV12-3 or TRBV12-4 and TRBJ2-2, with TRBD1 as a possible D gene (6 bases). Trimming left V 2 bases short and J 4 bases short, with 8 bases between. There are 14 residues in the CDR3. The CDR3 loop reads CASSLKGGTGELFF. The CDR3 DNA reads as TGTGCCAGCAGTTTAAAAGGGGGCACCGGGGAGCTGTTTTTT.

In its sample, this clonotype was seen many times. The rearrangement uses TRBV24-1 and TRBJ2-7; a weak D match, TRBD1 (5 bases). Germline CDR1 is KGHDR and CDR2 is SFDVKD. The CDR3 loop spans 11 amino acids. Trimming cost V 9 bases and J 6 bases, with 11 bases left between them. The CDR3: CATGAGGEQYF. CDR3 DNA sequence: TGTGCCACCGGGGCAGGCGGCGAGCAGTACTTC.

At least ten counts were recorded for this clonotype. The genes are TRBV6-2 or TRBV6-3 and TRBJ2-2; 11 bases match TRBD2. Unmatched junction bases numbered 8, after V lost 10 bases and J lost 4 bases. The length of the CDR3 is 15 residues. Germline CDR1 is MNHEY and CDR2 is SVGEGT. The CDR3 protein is CATLLAGDRTGELFF. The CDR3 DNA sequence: TGTGCCACCCTACTAGCGGGAGATCGCACCGGGGAGCTGTTTTTT.

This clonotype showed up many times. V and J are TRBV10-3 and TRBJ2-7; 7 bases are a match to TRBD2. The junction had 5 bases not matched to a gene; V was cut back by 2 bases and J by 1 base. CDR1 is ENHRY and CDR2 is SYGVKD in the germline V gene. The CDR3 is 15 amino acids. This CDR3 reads CAISELAEASYEQYF. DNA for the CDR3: TGTGCCATCAGTGAGCTAGCGGAGGCTTCCTACGAGCAGTACTTC.

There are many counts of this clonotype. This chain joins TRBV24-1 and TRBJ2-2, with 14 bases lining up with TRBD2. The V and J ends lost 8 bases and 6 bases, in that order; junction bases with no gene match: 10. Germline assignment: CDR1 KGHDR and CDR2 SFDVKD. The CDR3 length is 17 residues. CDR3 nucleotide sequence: TGTGCCACCACTGGGGGCTTGGGACTAGCGGGAGCCGGGGAGCTGTTTTTT. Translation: CATTGGLGLAGAGELFF.

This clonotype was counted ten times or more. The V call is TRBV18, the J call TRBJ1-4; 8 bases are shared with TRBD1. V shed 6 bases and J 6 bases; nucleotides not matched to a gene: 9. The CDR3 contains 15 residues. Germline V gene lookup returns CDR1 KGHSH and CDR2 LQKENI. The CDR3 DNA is TGTGCCAGCTCTTACGGACAGGGCGGGGATGAAAAACTGTTTTTT. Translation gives CASSYGQGGDEKLFF.

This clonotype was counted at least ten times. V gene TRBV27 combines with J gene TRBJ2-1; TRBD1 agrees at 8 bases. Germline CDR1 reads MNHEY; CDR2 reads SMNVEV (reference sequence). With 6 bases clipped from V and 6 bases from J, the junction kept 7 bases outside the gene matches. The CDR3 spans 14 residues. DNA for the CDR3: TGTGCCAGCAGCTCTCTGACAGGGGCCAATGAGCAGTTCTTC. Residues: CASSSLTGANEQFF.

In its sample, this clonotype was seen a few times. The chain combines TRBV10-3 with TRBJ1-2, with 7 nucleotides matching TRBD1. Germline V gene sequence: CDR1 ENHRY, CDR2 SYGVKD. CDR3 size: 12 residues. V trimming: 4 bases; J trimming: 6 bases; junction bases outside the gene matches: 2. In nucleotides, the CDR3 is TGTGCCATCAGTGGCGGGACAGATGGCTACACCTTC. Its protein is CAISGGTDGYTF.

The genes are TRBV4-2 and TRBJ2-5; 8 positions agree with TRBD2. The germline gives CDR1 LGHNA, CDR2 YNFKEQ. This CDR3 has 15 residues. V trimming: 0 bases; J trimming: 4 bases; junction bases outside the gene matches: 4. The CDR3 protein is CASSQEWLAGETQYF. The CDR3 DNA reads TGTGCCAGCAGCCAAGAGTGGCTAGCGGGAGAGACCCAGTACTTC.

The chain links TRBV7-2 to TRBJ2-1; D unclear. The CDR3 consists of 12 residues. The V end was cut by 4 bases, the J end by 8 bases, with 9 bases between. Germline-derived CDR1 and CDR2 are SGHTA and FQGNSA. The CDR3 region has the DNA TGTGCCAGCAGCTCGCAGGACGATGAGCAGTTCTTC. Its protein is CASSSQDDEQFF.